The rows below give T cell receptor beta chains drawn from one sample of a study of blood T cell repertoires in COVID-19. Clones were read by immunoSEQ multiplex PCR, and TCRdb kept only the in-frame ones, dropping some. The table has some 320,000 clones, roughly 86% seen once. Sequenced material: PBMCs or T cells enriched from blood (not recorded which). These receptors were collected from a woman aged 25-40 years who had recovered from COVID-19. Each CDR3 is given with its conserved first and last residue. The D gene is left open where the match is weak. Expanded clones get a size class; other rows say once, few or many, or leave the size out.

len: 11; d_gene: .; abundance: few; v_gene: TRBV28; j_gene: TRBJ1-4; CDR3aa: CASAGNEKLFF; CDR3nt: TGTGCCAGCGCGGGTAATGAAAAACTGTTTTTT
len: 13; d_gene: TRBD1; abundance: .; v_gene: TRBV12-3/TRBV12-4; j_gene: TRBJ2-3; CDR3aa: CASRSGDRHTQYF; CDR3nt: TGTGCCAGCAGATCAGGGGACAGACATACGCAGTATTTT
len: 15; d_gene: .; abundance: .; v_gene: TRBV4-3; j_gene: TRBJ2-7; CDR3aa: CASSQDWDSITEQYF; CDR3nt: TGCGCCAGCAGCCAAGATTGGGACTCTATAACCGAGCAGTACTTC
len: 14; d_gene: .; abundance: .; v_gene: TRBV28; j_gene: TRBJ2-4; CDR3aa: CASSFQGAKNIQYF; CDR3nt: TGTGCCAGCAGTTTTCAGGGAGCCAAAAACATTCAGTACTTC
len: 15; d_gene: .; abundance: .; v_gene: TRBV7-9; j_gene: TRBJ1-4; CDR3aa: CASSLAGQPNEKLFF; CDR3nt: TGTGCCAGCAGCTTAGCAGGACAGCCTAATGAAAAACTGTTTTTT
len: 10; d_gene: .; abundance: .; v_gene: TRBV7-9; j_gene: TRBJ1-2; CDR3aa: CASSLEGVPF; CDR3nt: TGTGCCAGCAGCTTAGAGGGAGTACCTTTC
len: 12; d_gene: .; abundance: once; v_gene: TRBV6-2/TRBV6-3; j_gene: TRBJ2-5; CDR3aa: CASSHHLGSQYF; CDR3nt: TGTGCCAGCAGTCACCATTTGGGCAGTCAGTACTTC
len: 16; d_gene: .; abundance: .; v_gene: TRBV5-1; j_gene: TRBJ1-1; CDR3aa: CASSLEVGAYRTEAFF; CDR3nt: TGCGCCAGCAGCTTGGAAGTGGGGGCTTACCGGACTGAAGCTTTCTTT
len: 14; d_gene: TRBD1; abundance: .; v_gene: TRBV5-1; j_gene: TRBJ1-1; CDR3aa: CASSFGTGGTEAFF; CDR3nt: TGCGCCAGCAGCTTTGGGACAGGGGGCACTGAAGCTTTCTTT
len: 13; d_gene: .; abundance: .; v_gene: TRBV27; j_gene: TRBJ1-1; CDR3aa: CASSRVVNTEAFF; CDR3nt: TGTGCCAGCAGCCGAGTGGTGAACACTGAAGCTTTCTTT
len: 15; d_gene: .; abundance: .; v_gene: TRBV15; j_gene: TRBJ1-4; CDR3aa: CATSSSSGSNEKLFF; CDR3nt: TGTGCCACCAGCTCCTCCTCGGGAAGTAATGAAAAACTGTTTTTT
len: 11; d_gene: .; abundance: .; v_gene: TRBV5-4; j_gene: TRBJ2-3; CDR3aa: CASSLADTQYF; CDR3nt: TGTGCCAGCAGCTTAGCGGATACGCAGTATTTT
len: 17; d_gene: TRBD2; abundance: .; v_gene: TRBV5-4; j_gene: TRBJ2-1; CDR3aa: CASSSQRGGFSYNEQFF; CDR3nt: TGTGCCAGCAGCTCCCAGCGGGGGGGCTTCTCCTACAATGAGCAGTTCTTC
len: 17; d_gene: .; abundance: .; v_gene: TRBV3-1/TRBV3-2; j_gene: TRBJ1-4; CDR3aa: CASSPYSRRGRGEKLFF; CDR3nt: TGTGCCAGCAGCCCCTATTCTCGTAGGGGGAGGGGTGAAAAACTGTTTTTT
len: 12; d_gene: .; abundance: .; v_gene: TRBV6-2/TRBV6-3; j_gene: TRBJ1-2; CDR3aa: CASSSTIWGYTF; CDR3nt: TGTGCCAGCAGTTCGACAATCTGGGGCTACACCTTC
len: 14; d_gene: TRBD1; abundance: once; v_gene: TRBV28; j_gene: TRBJ2-7; CDR3aa: CASSLGRDRGRGYF; CDR3nt: TGTGCCAGCAGTTTAGGCAGGGACAGGGGGCGGGGGTACTTC
len: 14; d_gene: .; abundance: .; v_gene: TRBV19; j_gene: TRBJ2-1; CDR3aa: CASSIERAYNEQFF; CDR3nt: TGTGCCAGTAGTATAGAGAGGGCATACAATGAGCAGTTCTTC
len: 12; d_gene: .; abundance: .; v_gene: TRBV19; j_gene: TRBJ1-5; CDR3aa: CASRTGLGPQHF; CDR3nt: TGTGCCAGCCGCACAGGGCTAGGGCCCCAGCATTTT
len: 13; d_gene: .; abundance: .; v_gene: TRBV9; j_gene: TRBJ2-5; CDR3aa: CASSFEFGETQYF; CDR3nt: TGTGCCAGCAGCTTCGAATTCGGAGAGACCCAGTACTTC
len: 14; d_gene: .; abundance: .; v_gene: TRBV11-3; j_gene: TRBJ2-5; CDR3aa: CASSLVGAQGTQYF; CDR3nt: TGTGCCAGCAGCTTAGTTGGGGCACAAGGGACCCAGTACTTC
len: 15; d_gene: .; abundance: .; v_gene: TRBV5-4; j_gene: TRBJ1-2; CDR3aa: CASSLGDVGAIGYTF; CDR3nt: TGTGCCAGCAGCTTGGGGGACGTGGGGGCTATCGGCTACACCTTC
len: 15; d_gene: TRBD1; abundance: .; v_gene: TRBV4-1; j_gene: TRBJ2-7; CDR3aa: CASSGQDSHSYEQYF; CDR3nt: TGCGCCAGCAGCGGACAGGACTCACACTCCTACGAGCAGTACTTC
len: 10; d_gene: TRBD1; abundance: .; v_gene: TRBV2; j_gene: TRBJ1-2; CDR3aa: CARTGYGYTF; CDR3nt: TGTGCCAGGACAGGGTATGGCTACACCTTC
len: 16; d_gene: .; abundance: .; v_gene: TRBV4-3; j_gene: TRBJ2-3; CDR3aa: CASSHRGAQDTDTQYF; CDR3nt: TGCGCCAGCAGCCACCGGGGGGCCCAGGACACAGATACGCAGTATTTT
len: 14; d_gene: .; abundance: .; v_gene: TRBV28; j_gene: TRBJ2-5; CDR3aa: CASSLRGPQETQYF; CDR3nt: TGTGCCAGCAGTTTACGGGGTCCCCAAGAGACCCAGTACTTC
len: 13; d_gene: .; abundance: .; v_gene: TRBV25-1; j_gene: TRBJ1-2; CDR3aa: CASRSTAGEGYTF; CDR3nt: TGTGCCAGCAGGTCTACGGCAGGGGAAGGCTACACCTTC
len: 12; d_gene: .; abundance: .; v_gene: TRBV10-3; j_gene: TRBJ1-5; CDR3aa: CATQGSNQPQHF; CDR3nt: TGTGCTACTCAGGGTAGTAATCAGCCCCAGCATTTT
len: 14; d_gene: TRBD1; abundance: .; v_gene: TRBV15; j_gene: TRBJ1-2; CDR3aa: CATSRSRTGVGYTF; CDR3nt: TGTGCCACCAGCCGATCCCGGACAGGGGTAGGCTACACCTTC
len: 15; d_gene: .; abundance: .; v_gene: TRBV7-8; j_gene: TRBJ1-5; CDR3aa: CASSLNGGGDQPQHF; CDR3nt: TGTGCCAGCAGCTTAAACGGAGGAGGAGATCAGCCCCAGCATTTT
len: 17; d_gene: .; abundance: .; v_gene: TRBV4-3; j_gene: TRBJ1-2; CDR3aa: CASSQDYGGAGHYGYTF; CDR3nt: TGCGCCAGCAGCCAAGATTATGGCGGGGCAGGCCACTATGGCTACACCTTC
len: 12; d_gene: .; abundance: .; v_gene: TRBV5-6; j_gene: TRBJ1-5; CDR3aa: CASSLARGPWHF; CDR3nt: TGTGCCAGCAGCTTGGCCCGGGGTCCTTGGCATTTT
len: 16; d_gene: TRBD2; abundance: .; v_gene: TRBV5-1; j_gene: TRBJ2-7; CDR3aa: CASSISGGSGLGEQYF; CDR3nt: TGCGCCAGCAGCATATCCGGGGGGTCAGGCCTTGGCGAGCAGTACTTC
len: 12; d_gene: .; abundance: .; v_gene: TRBV2; j_gene: TRBJ2-1; CDR3aa: CASIERVNEQFF; CDR3nt: TGTGCCAGCATAGAGCGGGTCAATGAGCAGTTCTTC
len: 13; d_gene: .; abundance: once; v_gene: TRBV3-1/TRBV3-2; j_gene: TRBJ1-1; CDR3aa: CASSPQANTEAFF; CDR3nt: TGTGCCAGCAGCCCACAGGCGAACACTGAAGCTTTCTTT
len: 15; d_gene: TRBD1; abundance: .; v_gene: TRBV5-1; j_gene: TRBJ1-2; CDR3aa: CASSDQQGAYYGYTF; CDR3nt: TGCGCCAGCAGCGATCAACAGGGGGCCTACTATGGCTACACCTTC
len: 16; d_gene: .; abundance: .; v_gene: TRBV5-4; j_gene: TRBJ1-1; CDR3aa: CASTQLGLTAPGEAFF; CDR3nt: TGTGCCAGCACCCAACTAGGGCTGACGGCCCCTGGCGAAGCTTTCTTT
len: 18; d_gene: TRBD2; abundance: .; v_gene: TRBV5-1; j_gene: TRBJ2-7; CDR3aa: CASSLVRSGGDTSHEQYF; CDR3nt: TGCGCCAGCAGCTTGGTGCGGAGCGGGGGGGATACCTCACACGAGCAGTACTTC
len: 12; d_gene: .; abundance: .; v_gene: TRBV7-9; j_gene: TRBJ2-7; CDR3aa: CASSLQGSEQYF; CDR3nt: TGTGCCAGCAGCTTGCAGGGATCCGAGCAGTACTTC
len: 16; d_gene: TRBD2; abundance: once; v_gene: TRBV2; j_gene: TRBJ2-2; CDR3aa: CATKKLAGANTGELFF; CDR3nt: TGTGCCACCAAGAAACTAGCGGGGGCGAACACCGGGGAGCTGTTTTTT
len: 15; d_gene: .; abundance: .; v_gene: TRBV28; j_gene: TRBJ1-5; CDR3aa: CASSPSGVGDQPQHF; CDR3nt: TGTGCCAGCAGTCCCTCAGGTGTAGGGGATCAGCCCCAGCATTTT
len: 14; d_gene: TRBD1; abundance: .; v_gene: TRBV5-1; j_gene: TRBJ1-6; CDR3aa: CASSPGTVNSPLHF; CDR3nt: TGCGCCAGCAGCCCCGGGACAGTTAATTCACCCCTCCACTTT
len: 19; d_gene: .; abundance: .; v_gene: TRBV7-9; j_gene: TRBJ1-4; CDR3aa: CASSLDFGLGRQGNEKLFF; CDR3nt: TGTGCCAGCAGCTTAGATTTTGGATTGGGTCGGCAGGGAAATGAAAAACTGTTTTTT
len: 13; d_gene: TRBD1; abundance: .; v_gene: TRBV5-1; j_gene: TRBJ1-1; CDR3aa: CASSPDRASEAFF; CDR3nt: TGCGCCAGCAGTCCCGACAGGGCATCTGAAGCTTTCTTT
len: 16; d_gene: TRBD2; abundance: .; v_gene: TRBV7-2; j_gene: TRBJ2-5; CDR3aa: CASSPRLAGGLGTQYF; CDR3nt: TGTGCCAGCAGCCCCCGCCTAGCGGGGGGGTTGGGGACCCAGTACTTC
len: 16; d_gene: .; abundance: once; v_gene: TRBV3-1/TRBV3-2; j_gene: TRBJ1-3; CDR3aa: CASSALVGARGNTIYF; CDR3nt: TGTGCCAGCAGTGCACTCGTGGGGGCCCGAGGAAACACCATATATTTT
len: 15; d_gene: .; abundance: once; v_gene: TRBV19; j_gene: TRBJ2-3; CDR3aa: CASTPGGRRTDTQYF; CDR3nt: TGTGCCAGTACACCGGGGGGCAGGCGGACAGATACGCAGTATTTT
len: 13; d_gene: TRBD1; abundance: .; v_gene: TRBV6-4; j_gene: TRBJ1-2; CDR3aa: CASSLTGDYGYTF; CDR3nt: TGTGCCAGCAGCCTAACAGGGGACTATGGCTACACCTTC
len: 14; d_gene: TRBD1; abundance: .; v_gene: TRBV9; j_gene: TRBJ1-2; CDR3aa: CASSVGHRGGGYTF; CDR3nt: TGTGCCAGCAGCGTAGGCCACAGGGGCGGCGGCTACACCTTC
len: 14; d_gene: TRBD1; abundance: .; v_gene: TRBV20-1; j_gene: TRBJ1-6; CDR3aa: CSASPGQGHSPLHF; CDR3nt: TGCAGTGCTAGTCCGGGACAGGGTCATTCACCCCTCCACTTT
len: 16; d_gene: .; abundance: .; v_gene: TRBV4-1; j_gene: TRBJ2-7; CDR3aa: CASSQDSPGVPSEQYF; CDR3nt: TGCGCCAGCAGCCAAGATTCCCCGGGAGTCCCCTCCGAGCAGTACTTC
len: 16; d_gene: .; abundance: .; v_gene: TRBV6-2/TRBV6-3; j_gene: TRBJ2-6; CDR3aa: CASSYSRESGANVLTF; CDR3nt: TGTGCCAGCAGTTACTCACGGGAATCTGGGGCCAACGTCCTGACTTTC
len: 11; d_gene: .; abundance: .; v_gene: TRBV6-4; j_gene: TRBJ1-2; CDR3aa: CASSGDGGYTF; CDR3nt: TGTGCCAGCTCAGGGGACGGTGGCTACACCTTC
len: 15; d_gene: TRBD1; abundance: .; v_gene: TRBV2; j_gene: TRBJ1-4; CDR3aa: CASSDPGQANEKLFF; CDR3nt: TGTGCCAGCAGCGACCCGGGACAGGCAAATGAAAAACTGTTTTTT
len: 12; d_gene: .; abundance: .; v_gene: TRBV6-2/TRBV6-3; j_gene: TRBJ2-1; CDR3aa: CASSLPSAEQFF; CDR3nt: TGTGCCAGCAGTCTACCTAGTGCGGAGCAGTTCTTC
len: 15; d_gene: .; abundance: .; v_gene: TRBV28; j_gene: TRBJ1-1; CDR3aa: CASSLLTGWNTEAFF; CDR3nt: TGTGCCAGCAGTCTCCTCACAGGATGGAACACTGAAGCTTTCTTT
len: 14; d_gene: .; abundance: .; v_gene: TRBV19; j_gene: TRBJ2-7; CDR3aa: CASSPPGRTYEQYF; CDR3nt: TGTGCCAGTAGCCCTCCAGGGCGGACCTACGAGCAGTACTTC
len: 16; d_gene: .; abundance: .; v_gene: TRBV7-9; j_gene: TRBJ1-6; CDR3aa: CASSLAIRPGDSPLHF; CDR3nt: TGTGCCAGCAGCTTAGCGATTCGGCCAGGGGATTCACCCCTCCACTTT
len: 19; d_gene: TRBD2; abundance: .; v_gene: TRBV3-1/TRBV3-2; j_gene: TRBJ2-2; CDR3aa: CASSPPGLEPPASAGELFF; CDR3nt: TGTGCCAGCAGCCCCCCGGGACTAGAGCCCCCAGCAAGCGCCGGGGAGCTGTTTTTT